This T cell receptor (delta chain) was recovered during a study of gammadelta T cells in human blood (dated by TCRdb to the early 2020s). Overall results and qualifications from the work: According to the study, polyclonal expansion of innate gamma-delta T cells immediately after birth appeared to be driven by microbial exposure.

The CDR3 has 14 amino acids, counting the end cysteine and phenylalanine. The retained sequence is limited to the CDR3, 42 bases, with the frame set at the first base. Trimming takes 0 bases from V and 0 bases from J, and the germline ends sit 10 bases apart. For CDR1 and CDR2, the germline V gene lists GEAIGNYY and EKD. Library method: RT-PCR. Sequencing relied on an Illumina MiSeq. In TCRdb, clones were called once more from the public reads by CATT, and rows of identical DNA were later combined. Here the sample has 600 to 900 delta-chain clones; 55% to 70% occur a single time. Approximately 29% of the sample is taken by the ten largest. This clone is described as large (0.1 to 1%). The specificity of this receptor is unknown. The record has no base qualities; no much larger clone is one base away. Distinct nucleotide sequences in the sample also encode this CDR3.

The source is a newborn. Sequences were obtained from Vgamma9Vdelta2 gamma-delta T cells from cord blood. The rearranged chain carries TRDV2 and TRDJ4; the best D guess is TRDD3, with 5 bases matching. The CDR3 here reads CACDTGGPPRPLIF. The DNA sequence follows: TGTGCCTGTGACACCGGGGGTCCACCCAGACCCCTGATCTTT.